The clone carrying this T cell receptor (beta chain) was observed many times. Its antigen is as yet unknown. This specimen belongs to a study of blood T cells in healthy people across ages. Total RNA, at least 6 micrograms per sample, was extracted from PBMCs. With a J-beta primer mix and a sample-barcoded 5' primer, a second PCR ran roughly 6 to 12 cycles. Through a template-switch adaptor with 12 random nucleotides, each cDNA molecule received a tag. Each CDR3 protein is one row after TCRdb ran MiXCR on the 5' RACE reads. The sample yields some 640,000 distinct CDR3 sequences, 25% to 35% seen once. Study-wide results and limits: In the absence of known donor CMV status, changes in expanded clonotypes were possibly confounded. Diversity was higher, and naive CD4+ cells more numerous, in long-lived donors than in aged donors.

The CDR3 is 13 amino acids. Germline CDR1 SNHLY, CDR2 FYNNEI. Deletions cut 6 bases from V and 4 bases from J, with 10 bases between. Sequenced input: blood. V and J are TRBV2 and TRBJ2-1, with no clear D. The receptor comes from an elderly woman in good health. The CDR3, as DNA: TGTGCCAGCAGGGACGCGAGATACAATGAGCAGTTCTTC. The encoded protein is CASRDARYNEQFF. Together with reference TRBV2 and TRBJ2-1, the CDR3 gives the full variable domain: EPEVTQTPSHQVTQMGQEVILRCVPISNHLYFYWYRQILGQKVEFLVSFYNNEISEKSEIFDDQFSVERPDGSNFTLKIRSTKLEDSAMYFCASRDARYNEQFFGPGTRLTVL.